The 29 T cell receptor beta chains listed next were all sequenced from one sample in a study of cytomegalovirus exposure and HLA in healthy donors. With 60 Vbeta and 13 Jbeta primers, the PCR was carried out. TCRdb's copy holds only in-frame clones and misses some; the assay was immunoSEQ multiplex PCR. The sample lists some 100,000 clones, 81% occurring once. Sequencing was performed on PBMCs. These receptors were obtained from a woman in her thirties in good health and CMV-seronegative.

In nucleotides, the CDR3 is TGTGCCAGCAGCCCCTGGGAGCCGACCTCCTACGAGCAGTACTTC. Translating it yields CASSPWEPTSYEQYF. The chain combines TRBV7-9 with TRBJ2-7, with D possibly being TRBD2 (5 bases). The germline gives CDR1 SEHNR, CDR2 FQNEAQ (reference sequence). Trimming took off 5 bases at V and 0 bases at J, with 14 bases between the two ends. The CDR3 is 15 residues long. The full variable domain, completed using reference TRBV7-9 and TRBJ2-7, is DTGVSQNPRHKITKRGQNVTFRCDPISEHNRLYWYRQTLGQGPEFLTYFQNEAQLEKSRLLSDRFSAERPKGSFSTLEIQRTEQGDSAMYLCASSPWEPTSYEQYFGPGTRLTVT.

V usage is TRBV27 and J usage is TRBJ2-7; 8 nucleotides line up with TRBD1. The CDR3 is made up of 13 amino acids. Trimming at V came to 6 bases and at J to 5 bases, leaving 6 bases not matched to a gene. Germline lookup yields CDR1 MNHEY and CDR2 SMNVEV (reference sequence). The DNA for the CDR3 is TGTGCCAGCAGGGACAGGGTTTTTGACGAGCAGTACTTC. Translated: CASRDRVFDEQYF.

V usage is TRBV11-2 and J usage is TRBJ2-1; 9 bases line up with TRBD2. In germline, CDR1 is SGHAT, CDR2 FQNNGV. Trimming cost V 6 bases and J 7 bases; bases outside gene matches: 10. This CDR3 has 15 residues. The CDR3 here is CASRTLAGEWNEQFF. The CDR3 nucleotides read TGTGCCAGCAGAACCTTAGCGGGAGAGTGGAATGAGCAGTTCTTC.

A few counts support this clone. The CDR3 coding sequence is TGTGCCAGCAGGTCCGCGGGTAACACCGGGGAGCTGTTTTTT. Translation: CASRSAGNTGELFF. The rearrangement uses TRBV7-2 and TRBJ2-2; possibly TRBD2 for D (5 bases). Germline V gene data show CDR1 as SGHTA and CDR2 as FQGNSA. The CDR3 has 14 amino acids. Deletions cut 6 bases from V and 2 bases from J, with 10 bases between.

This chain links TRBV5-1 with TRBJ2-2, with D perhaps matching TRBD1 (5 bases). Germline CDR1 is SGHRS and CDR2 is YFSETQ. V was trimmed by 1 base and J by 3 bases, leaving 7 bases between them. The length of the CDR3 is 14 residues. CDR3 loop: CASSLQGDTGELFF. CDR3 in DNA: TGCGCCAGCAGCTTGCAAGGGGACACCGGGGAGCTGTTTTTT.

The chain couples TRBV30 to TRBJ1-1, with a possible D match to TRBD1 (5 bases). This CDR3 is 15 amino acids long. In germline, CDR1 is GTSNPN, CDR2 SVGIG (reference sequence). V dropped 0 bases and J dropped 1 base, with 12 bases sitting between them. The DNA of the CDR3 is TGTGCCTGGAGTGTAGACCCGGGGGGGAACACTGAAGCTTTCTTT. It translates to CAWSVDPGGNTEAFF.

This chain joins TRBV5-6 and TRBJ2-7; the D gene is possibly TRBD2 (5 bases). Germline lookup yields CDR1 SGHDT and CDR2 YYEEEE. The germline V and J ends were trimmed by 2 bases and 4 bases, with 16 bases remaining between them. CDR3 length: 15 residues. The CDR3 reads CASSFFPGNLYEQYF. CDR3 coding DNA: TGTGCCAGCAGCTTCTTCCCGGGAAACCTTTACGAGCAGTACTTC.

Worth noting for this clone: The junction and the germline gene differ at one end; a read error may be behind it. The J gene is TRBJ2-2, the V gene TRBV29-1; the match to TRBD1 covers 8 bases. This CDR3 has 14 amino acids. Germline V CDR1 and CDR2: SQVTM, ANQGSEA. The CDR3 nucleotides are TGCAGTGGCCAGGGGGCCTCGAACCCCGGGGAGCTGTTTTTT. Its translation: CSGQGASNPGELFF.

This rearrangement joins TRBV28 to TRBJ2-4; D is perhaps TRBD1 (6 bases). Germline V gives CDR1 MDHEN, CDR2 SYDVKM. The germline V and J ends were trimmed by 8 bases and 8 bases, with 16 bases remaining between them. The length of the CDR3 is 13 residues. The CDR3 DNA reads TGTGCCAGCCGAGGGACAAAAGGGGACATTCAGTACTTC. Amino acid sequence: CASRGTKGDIQYF. Looking up the rest from reference TRBV28 and TRBJ2-4 gives the full variable domain: DVKVTQSSRYLVKRTGEKVFLECVQDMDHENMFWYRQDPGLGLRLIYFSYDVKMKEKGDIPEGYSVSREKKERFSLILESASTNQTSMYLCASRGTKGDIQYFGAGTRLSVL.

The chain links TRBV25-1 to TRBJ2-2; D not certain. From germline, CDR1 is MGHDK and CDR2 SYGVNS. The CDR3 is made up of 15 amino acids. Trimming removed 3 bases at V and 1 base at J, with 9 bases between. In DNA, the CDR3 is TGTGCCAGCAGTGACCCTAGAAGGAACACCGGGGAGCTGTTTTTT. This translates into CASSDPRRNTGELFF.

The J gene is TRBJ1-3, the V gene TRBV25-1; D not resolved. The CDR3 is 16 residues long. Per germline, CDR1 MGHDK and CDR2 SYGVNS. V shed 1 base and J shed 8 bases, with 18 bases lying between them. In DNA, the CDR3 is TGTGCCAGCAGTGAATTTGGAGGCAGGAGTGGGGACACCATATATTTT. This translates into CASSEFGGRSGDTIYF.

The chain couples TRBV14 to TRBJ1-6; 7 bases match TRBD1. Germline values: CDR1 SGHDN, CDR2 FVKESK. Losses at the gene ends were 4 bases for V and 6 bases for J; bases not matched to a gene: 6. The CDR3 extends over 15 amino acids. The CDR3 region has the DNA TGTGCCAGCAGCCGGACGACAGGGATTAATTCACCCCTCCACTTT. Its translation is CASSRTTGINSPLHF.

The V and J genes are TRBV10-1 and TRBJ2-2; 7 bases align to TRBD1. Germline CDR1 and CDR2: WNHNN and SYGVQD (reference sequence). Trimming took 10 bases from V and 4 from J; bases not matched to a gene: 21. This CDR3 region has 18 residues. The CDR3: CANTDLRGKGASTGELFF. In nucleotides, the CDR3 is TGCGCCAATACTGACCTCCGAGGCAAGGGGGCAAGCACCGGGGAGCTGTTTTTT.

This clone was seen only a few times. The chain links TRBV18 to TRBJ2-2; 13 nucleotides match TRBD2. This CDR3 region has 16 residues. Unmatched junction bases numbered 0, after V lost 1 base and J lost 4 bases. The germline V gene has CDR1 KGHSH and CDR2 LQKENI. This CDR3 reads CASSPRLAGGTGELFF. CDR3 bases: TGTGCCAGCTCACCACGACTAGCGGGAGGCACCGGGGAGCTGTTTTTT.

This clone appeared once. The chain links TRBV2 to TRBJ2-4; a weak D match, TRBD2 (7 bases). The germline V gene has CDR1 SNHLY and CDR2 FYNNEI. The CDR3 runs to 11 residues. V was clipped by 6 bases and J by 12 bases, with 12 bases between them. The CDR3 nucleotides are TGTGCCAGCAGCGAGGGGGGGAATCAGTACTTC. Its protein is CASSEGGNQYF.

The rearrangement joins TRBV11-3 to TRBJ2-5, with 13 bases lining up with TRBD2. The V gene's germline CDR1 is SGHNT and CDR2 YENEEA. V was clipped by 5 bases and J by 2 bases; unmatched bases: 8. The CDR3 runs 17 residues. CDR3 loop: CASSAGLAGNIQETQYF. The CDR3 nucleotides are TGTGCCAGCAGCGCGGGACTAGCGGGAAACATTCAAGAGACCCAGTACTTC.

The chain joins TRBV4-3 to TRBJ2-1; D is ambiguous. Germline CDR1 and CDR2: LGHNA and YSLEER. This CDR3 spans 15 amino acids. V was cut by 0 bases and J by 1 base, with 7 bases left in between. In DNA form, the CDR3 reads TGCGCCAGCAGCCAAGACAGTCTTTCCTACAATGAGCAGTTCTTC. It specifies CASSQDSLSYNEQFF.

With respect to this clone: Compared with germline, one end of the junction differs, possibly owing to a read error. This sequence joins TRBV6-4 and TRBJ2-2, with 12 bases that match TRBD1. Germline CDR1 MRHNA, CDR2 SNTAGT. The CDR3 is made up of 16 amino acids. The CDR3 nucleotides read TGTGCCAGCAGTGGGGGACAGGGGGCGAACCCCGGGGAGCTGTTTTTT. Its protein is CASSGGQGANPGELFF.

The rearrangement links TRBV19 to TRBJ2-1, with 9 bases lining up with TRBD2. There are 15 residues in the CDR3. Germline V gives CDR1 LNHDA, CDR2 SQIVND (reference sequence). J gave up 5 bases and V 5 bases, and 7 bases lay outside the gene matches. The CDR3 reads CASSPRLADNNEQFF. CDR3 coding DNA: TGTGCCAGTAGTCCACGACTAGCGGACAACAATGAGCAGTTCTTC.

This clone was counted between two and nine times. The rearrangement joins TRBV5-4 to TRBJ1-2; TRBD1 is a possible D gene (5 bases). The CDR3 is made up of 15 amino acids. Germline assignment: CDR1 SGHNT and CDR2 YYREEE (reference sequence). V lost 2 bases and J lost 0, with 11 bases in between. In DNA form, the CDR3 reads TGTGCCAGCAGCTTATCGTCAGGGACTAACTATGGCTACACCTTC. Translated, it gives CASSLSSGTNYGYTF.

This clone occurred a few times. This chain links TRBV5-8 with TRBJ2-7, with D maybe TRBD2 (6 bases). Trimming left V 8 bases short and J 3 bases short, with 18 bases between. CDR3 length: 14 amino acids. Germline V CDR1 and CDR2: SGHTS, YDEGEE. The CDR3 nucleotides are TGTGCCAGTTTCCTACGTGGCGGGGACTACGAGCAGTACTTC. Its translation: CASFLRGGDYEQYF.

The CDR3: CASSYGPRFNYGYTF. CDR3 bases: TGTGCCAGCAGCTACGGCCCCAGGTTTAACTATGGCTACACCTTC. This rearrangement joins TRBV6-5 to TRBJ1-2; D is unclear. Looked up from germline, CDR1 is MNHEY and CDR2 is SVGAGI. This CDR3 region has 15 residues. Trimming removed 6 bases from V and 1 base from J, with 15 bases in between.

In this sample, this clone turned up a few times. This rearrangement joins TRBV9 to TRBJ2-3; TRBD1 might be the D (5 bases). The CDR3 spans 14 residues. CDR1 is SGDLS, CDR2 YYNGEE, per germline. Trimming pared 3 bases from V and 6 bases from J, leaving 14 bases between. In DNA form, the CDR3 reads TGTGCCAGCAGCGGGACAAAGGAAACGGATACGCAGTATTTT. Translating it yields CASSGTKETDTQYF.

The V and J genes are TRBV2 and TRBJ2-5, with a possible D match to TRBD1 (6 bases). Trimming took off 7 bases at V and 0 bases at J, with 18 bases between the two ends. The CDR3 has 16 residues. Germline V gives CDR1 SNHLY, CDR2 FYNNEI. CDR3 sequence: CASNPPWTEYQETQYF. DNA for the CDR3: TGTGCCAGCAACCCCCCCTGGACAGAGTACCAAGAGACCCAGTACTTC.

The rearrangement links TRBV19 to TRBJ2-7, with TRBD2 as a possible D gene (5 bases). The germline V and J ends were trimmed by 1 base and 4 bases, with 11 bases remaining between them. Germline lookup yields CDR1 LNHDA and CDR2 SQIVND (reference sequence). The CDR3 runs 14 residues. CDR3 sequence (DNA): TGTGCCAGTAGTATAGGTTTGACTATTTACGAGCAGTACTTC. Amino acid sequence: CASSIGLTIYEQYF.

V usage is TRBV4-1 and J usage is TRBJ2-2, with 10 bases matching TRBD2. Germline-derived CDR1 and CDR2 are MGHRA and YSYEKL. CDR3 length: 16 residues. V trimming: 4 bases; J trimming: 6 bases; junction bases outside the gene matches: 8. In nucleotides, the CDR3 is TGCGCCAGCAGCCTTTACTCTAGCGGGAGCGCCGGGGAGCTGTTTTTT. Its protein product is CASSLYSSGSAGELFF.

The chain links TRBV7-3 to TRBJ2-1; 11 bases line up with TRBD2. CDR3 length equals 16 residues. The ends lost 6 bases at V and 5 bases at J; junction bases unmatched: 9. Germline CDR1 SGHTA, CDR2 FQGTGA. CDR3 amino acids: CASSGVAGGSNNEQFF. The CDR3 DNA reads TGTGCCAGCAGTGGGGTAGCGGGAGGGAGCAACAATGAGCAGTTCTTC.

This chain links TRBV19 with TRBJ2-2, with TRBD2 matching 9 bases. This CDR3 region has 16 residues. Germline V gene lookup returns CDR1 LNHDA and CDR2 SQIVND (reference sequence). J was trimmed by 8 bases and V by 7 bases; bases with no gene match: 14. CDR3 in DNA: TGTGCCAGTAATCCCGGGCGCGGGAGGGAAACGGGGGAGCTGTTTTTT. It translates to CASNPGRGRETGELFF.

V gene TRBV18 combines with J gene TRBJ1-2; 11 bases are a match to TRBD1. The junction had 7 bases not matched to a gene; V was cut back by 3 bases and J by 7 bases. CDR3 length: 15 amino acids. The germline V gene has CDR1 KGHSH and CDR2 LQKENI. In nucleotides, the CDR3 is TGTGCCAGCTCACCGGACGGACAGGGGGCGGGTGGCTACACCTTC. Its translation: CASSPDGQGAGGYTF.